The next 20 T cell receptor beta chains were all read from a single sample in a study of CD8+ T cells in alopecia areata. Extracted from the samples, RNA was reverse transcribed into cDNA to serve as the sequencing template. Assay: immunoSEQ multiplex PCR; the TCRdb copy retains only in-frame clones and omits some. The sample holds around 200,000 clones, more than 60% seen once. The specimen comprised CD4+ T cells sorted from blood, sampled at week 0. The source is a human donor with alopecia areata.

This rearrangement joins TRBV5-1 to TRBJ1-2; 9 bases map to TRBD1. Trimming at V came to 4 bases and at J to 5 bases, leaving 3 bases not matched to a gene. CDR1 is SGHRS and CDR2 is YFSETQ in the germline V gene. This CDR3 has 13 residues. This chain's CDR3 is CASSRDREYGYTF. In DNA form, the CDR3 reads TGCGCCAGCAGCCGGGACAGGGAGTATGGCTACACCTTC.

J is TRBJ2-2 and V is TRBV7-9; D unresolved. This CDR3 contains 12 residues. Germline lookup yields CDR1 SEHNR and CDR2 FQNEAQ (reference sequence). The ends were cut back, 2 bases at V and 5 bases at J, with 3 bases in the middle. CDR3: CASSLPTGELFF. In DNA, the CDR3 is TGTGCCAGCAGCTTACCTACCGGGGAGCTGTTTTTT.

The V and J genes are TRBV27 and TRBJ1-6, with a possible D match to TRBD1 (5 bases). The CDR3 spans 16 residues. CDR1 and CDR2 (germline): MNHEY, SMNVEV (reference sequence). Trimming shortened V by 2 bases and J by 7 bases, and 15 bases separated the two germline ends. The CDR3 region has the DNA TGTGCCAGCAGTTTACTCTCCGGGAGGGGCAATTCACCCCTCCACTTT. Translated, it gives CASSLLSGRGNSPLHF.

In DNA, the CDR3 is TGTGCCAGCAGCTTACAGGGGACCGGACAGGAAGCTTTCTTT. Amino acid sequence: CASSLQGTGQEAFF. The V call is TRBV11-2, the J call TRBJ1-1; possibly TRBD1 for D (6 bases). V shed 2 bases and J shed 8 bases, with 15 bases lying between them. Germline CDR1 SGHAT, CDR2 FQNNGV. The CDR3 has 14 amino acids.

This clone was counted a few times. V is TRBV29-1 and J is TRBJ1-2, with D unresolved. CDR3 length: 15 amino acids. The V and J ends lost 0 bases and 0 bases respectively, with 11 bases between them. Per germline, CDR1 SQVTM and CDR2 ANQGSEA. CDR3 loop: CSVEESRQANYGYTF. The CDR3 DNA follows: TGCAGCGTTGAAGAATCCCGCCAGGCTAACTATGGCTACACCTTC. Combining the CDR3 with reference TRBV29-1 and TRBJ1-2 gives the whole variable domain SAVISQKPSRDICQRGTSLTIQCQVDSQVTMMFWYRQQPGQSLTLIATANQGSEATYESGFVIDKFPISRPNLTFSTLTVSNMSPEDSSIYLCSVEESRQANYGYTFGSGTRLTVV.

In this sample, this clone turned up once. In nucleotides, the CDR3 is TGCGCCAGCAGCCCGGGGGGCAGACCCCACACTGAAGCTTTCTTT. This sequence encodes CASSPGGRPHTEAFF. The chain joins TRBV5-1 to TRBJ1-1; tentatively, D is TRBD1 (6 bases). The V end lost 4 bases, the J end lost 3 bases, and 16 bases lay between the germline ends. This CDR3 comprises 15 residues. CDR1 and CDR2 from the germline V gene are SGHRS and YFSETQ.

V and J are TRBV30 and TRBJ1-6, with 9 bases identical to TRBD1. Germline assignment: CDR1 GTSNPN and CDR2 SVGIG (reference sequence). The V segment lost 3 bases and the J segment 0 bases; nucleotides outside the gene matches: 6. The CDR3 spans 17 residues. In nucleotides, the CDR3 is TGTGCCTGGAGAACAGGGGGCTTAAGCTCCTATAATTCACCCCTCCACTTT. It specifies CAWRTGGLSSYNSPLHF.

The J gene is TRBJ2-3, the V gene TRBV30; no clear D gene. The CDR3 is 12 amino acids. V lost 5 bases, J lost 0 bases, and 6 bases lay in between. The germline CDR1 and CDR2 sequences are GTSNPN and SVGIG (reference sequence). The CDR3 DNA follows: TGTGCCTGGCTGTTTAGCACAGATACGCAGTATTTT. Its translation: CAWLFSTDTQYF.

For the CDR3, the DNA is TGTGCCAGCAGCGCCTCCGAGGTACGAGGCGCGGTACCGCAGTACTTC. Encoded protein: CASSASEVRGAVPQYF. V usage is TRBV7-2 and J usage is TRBJ2-7; D gene unclear. Deletions cut 5 bases from V and 9 bases from J, with 26 bases between. Germline CDR1 is SGHTA and CDR2 is FQGNSA. The CDR3 has 16 residues.

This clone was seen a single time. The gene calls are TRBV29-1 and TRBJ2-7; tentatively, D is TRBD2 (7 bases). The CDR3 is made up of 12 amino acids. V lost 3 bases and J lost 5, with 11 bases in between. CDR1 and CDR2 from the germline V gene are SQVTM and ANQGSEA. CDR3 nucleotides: TGCAGCGTTGAGGGGGGGGCCAACGAGCAGTACTTC. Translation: CSVEGGANEQYF.

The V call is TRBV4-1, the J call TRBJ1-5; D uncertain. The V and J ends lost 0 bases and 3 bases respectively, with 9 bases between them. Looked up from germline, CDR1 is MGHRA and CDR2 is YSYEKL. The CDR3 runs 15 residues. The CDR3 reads CASSQEPTDNQPQHF. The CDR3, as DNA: TGCGCCAGCAGCCAAGAGCCCACGGACAATCAGCCCCAGCATTTT.

The CDR3 DNA sequence: TGTGCCAGCAGCCAATCAGGCGGGGCCTATATTGGCAATCAGCCCCAGCATTTT. Translating gives CASSQSGGAYIGNQPQHF. The chain is built from TRBV16 and TRBJ1-5; the D gene is possibly TRBD1 (5 bases). V was cut by 0 bases and J by 2 bases, with 17 bases left in between. Germline CDR1 reads KGHSY; CDR2 reads FQNENV. CDR3 size: 18 residues. The full variable domain, with the rest looked up from reference TRBV16 and TRBJ1-5, is GEEVAQTPKHLVRGEGQKAKLYCAPIKGHSYVFWYQQVLKNEFKFLISFQNENVFDETGMPKERFSAKCLPNSPCSLEIQATKLEDSAVYFCASSQSGGAYIGNQPQHFGDGTRLSIL.

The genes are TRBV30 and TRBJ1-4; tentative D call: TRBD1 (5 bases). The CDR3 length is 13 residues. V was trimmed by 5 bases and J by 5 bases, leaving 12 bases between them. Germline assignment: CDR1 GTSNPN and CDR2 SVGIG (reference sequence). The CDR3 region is CAWSGPKNEKLFF. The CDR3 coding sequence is TGTGCCTGGTCGGGACCGAAGAATGAAAAACTGTTTTTT.

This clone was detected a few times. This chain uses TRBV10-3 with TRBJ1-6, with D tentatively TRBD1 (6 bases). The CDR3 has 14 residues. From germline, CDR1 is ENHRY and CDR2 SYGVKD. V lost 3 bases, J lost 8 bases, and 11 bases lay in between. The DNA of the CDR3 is TGTGCCATCAGTGAAGGGACATTTTATTCACCCCTCCACTTT. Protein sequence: CAISEGTFYSPLHF.

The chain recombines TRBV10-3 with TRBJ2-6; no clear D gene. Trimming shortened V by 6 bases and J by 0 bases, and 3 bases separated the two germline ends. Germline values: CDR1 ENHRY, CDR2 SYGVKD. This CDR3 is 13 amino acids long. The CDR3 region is CAISSSGANVLTF. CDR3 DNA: TGTGCCATCAGCAGCTCTGGGGCCAACGTCCTGACTTTC.

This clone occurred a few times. In DNA form, the CDR3 reads TGTGCCACCAGCAGAGGGGGGACTAGCGGGGTTCAAGAGACCCAGTACTTC. Translation: CATSRGGTSGVQETQYF. The rearrangement links TRBV15 to TRBJ2-5; TRBD2 agrees at 13 bases. This CDR3 comprises 17 residues. V shed 1 base and J 2 bases; nucleotides not matched to a gene: 4. The germline gives CDR1 LNHNV, CDR2 YYDKDF (reference sequence). The whole variable domain, remainder taken from reference TRBV15 and TRBJ2-5, is DAMVIQNPRYQVTQFGKPVTLSCSQTLNHNVMYWYQQKSSQAPKLLFHYYDKDFNNEADTPDNFQSRRPNTSFCFLDIRSPGLGDTAMYLCATSRGGTSGVQETQYFGPGTRLLVL.

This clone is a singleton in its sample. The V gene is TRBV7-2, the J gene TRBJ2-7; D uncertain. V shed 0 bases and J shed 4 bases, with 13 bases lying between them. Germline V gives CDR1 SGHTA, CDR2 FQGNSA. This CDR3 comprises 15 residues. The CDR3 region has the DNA TGTGCCAGCAGCTTAGCTGATTGGGCGAGATACGAGCAGTACTTC. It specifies CASSLADWARYEQYF.

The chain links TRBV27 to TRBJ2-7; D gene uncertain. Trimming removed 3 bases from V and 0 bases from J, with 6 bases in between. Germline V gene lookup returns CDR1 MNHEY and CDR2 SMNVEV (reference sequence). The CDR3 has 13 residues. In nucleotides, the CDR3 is TGTGCCAGCAGTTTTGGCATCTCCTACGAGCAGTACTTC. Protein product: CASSFGISYEQYF.

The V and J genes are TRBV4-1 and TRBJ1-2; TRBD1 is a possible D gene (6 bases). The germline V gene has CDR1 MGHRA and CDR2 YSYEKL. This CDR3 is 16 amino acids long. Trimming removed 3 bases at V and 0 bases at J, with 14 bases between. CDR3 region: CASSQQNRAANYGYTF. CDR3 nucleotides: TGCGCCAGCAGCCAGCAAAACAGGGCCGCTAACTATGGCTACACCTTC.

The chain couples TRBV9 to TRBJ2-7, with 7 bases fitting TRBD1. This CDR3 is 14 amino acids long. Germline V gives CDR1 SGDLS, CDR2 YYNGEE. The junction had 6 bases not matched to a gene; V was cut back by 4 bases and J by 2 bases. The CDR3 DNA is TGTGCCAGCAGCCCTGTTGGACAGGCCTACGAGCAGTACTTC. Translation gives CASSPVGQAYEQYF.